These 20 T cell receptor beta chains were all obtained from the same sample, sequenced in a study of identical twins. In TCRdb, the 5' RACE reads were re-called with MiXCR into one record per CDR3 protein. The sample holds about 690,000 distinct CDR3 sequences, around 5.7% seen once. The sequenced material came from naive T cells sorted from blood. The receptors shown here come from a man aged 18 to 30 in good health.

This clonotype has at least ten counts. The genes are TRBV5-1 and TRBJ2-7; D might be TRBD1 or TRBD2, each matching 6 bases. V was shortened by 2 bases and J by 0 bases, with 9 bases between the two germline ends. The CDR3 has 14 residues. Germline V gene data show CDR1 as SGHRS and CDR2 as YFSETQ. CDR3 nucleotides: TGCGCCAGCAGCTTACAGGGAGGCTCCTACGAGCAGTACTTC. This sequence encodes CASSLQGGSYEQYF.

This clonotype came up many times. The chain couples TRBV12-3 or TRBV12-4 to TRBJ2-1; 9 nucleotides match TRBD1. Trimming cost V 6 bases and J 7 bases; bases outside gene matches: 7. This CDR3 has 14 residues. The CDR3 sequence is CASSYRDRVNEQFF. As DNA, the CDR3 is TGTGCCAGCAGCTATAGGGACAGGGTGAATGAGCAGTTCTTC.

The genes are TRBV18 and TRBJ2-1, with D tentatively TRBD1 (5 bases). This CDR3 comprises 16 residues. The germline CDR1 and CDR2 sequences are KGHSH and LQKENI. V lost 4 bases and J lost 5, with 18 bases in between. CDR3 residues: CASSRRGGLGDNEQFF. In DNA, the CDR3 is TGTGCCAGCTCACGGCGTGGCGGATTAGGGGACAATGAGCAGTTCTTC.

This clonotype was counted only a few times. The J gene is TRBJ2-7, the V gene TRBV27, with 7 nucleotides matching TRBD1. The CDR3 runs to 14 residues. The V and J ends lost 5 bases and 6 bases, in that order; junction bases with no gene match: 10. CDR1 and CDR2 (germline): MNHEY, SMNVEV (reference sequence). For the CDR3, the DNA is TGTGCCAGCAGTACCAACAGGGGAAGGGGCGAGCAGTACGTC. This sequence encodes CASSTNRGRGEQYV.

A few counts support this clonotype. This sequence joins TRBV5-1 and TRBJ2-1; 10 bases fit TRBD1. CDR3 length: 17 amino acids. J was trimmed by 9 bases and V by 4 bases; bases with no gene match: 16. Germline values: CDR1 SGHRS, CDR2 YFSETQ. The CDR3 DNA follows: TGCGCCAGCAGCGTGGCCGGGACAGGGGACACCGGGAGTGAGCAGTTCTTC. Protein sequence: CASSVAGTGDTGSEQFF.

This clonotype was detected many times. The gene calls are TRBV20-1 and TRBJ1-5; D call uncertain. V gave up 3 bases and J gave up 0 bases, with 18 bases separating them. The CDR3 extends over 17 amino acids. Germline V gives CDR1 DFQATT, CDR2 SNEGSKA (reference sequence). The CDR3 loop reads CSASHRGRSYSNQPQHF. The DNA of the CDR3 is TGCAGTGCTAGTCACCGGGGTAGGTCTTATAGCAATCAGCCCCAGCATTTT.

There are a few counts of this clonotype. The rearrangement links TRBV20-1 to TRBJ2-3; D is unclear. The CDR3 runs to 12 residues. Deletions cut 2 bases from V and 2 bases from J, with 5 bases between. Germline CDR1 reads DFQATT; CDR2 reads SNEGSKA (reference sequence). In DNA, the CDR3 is TGCAGTGCTAGAACTTACACAGATACGCAGTATTTT. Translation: CSARTYTDTQYF.

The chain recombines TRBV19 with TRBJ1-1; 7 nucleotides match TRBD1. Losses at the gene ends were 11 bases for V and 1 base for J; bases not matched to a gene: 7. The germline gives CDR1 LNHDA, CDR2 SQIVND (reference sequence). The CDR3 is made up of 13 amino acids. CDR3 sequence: CAALGQPNTEAFF. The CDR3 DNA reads TGTGCCGCACTGGGACAGCCGAACACTGAAGCTTTCTTT.

The CDR3 bases are TGTGCCAGCAGTTACTCCCGGGGCCTCTCCTACGAGCAGTACGTC. Its translation is CASSYSRGLSYEQYV. This sequence joins TRBV6-5 and TRBJ2-7; TRBD1 or TRBD2 may be the D gene (5 bases each). The CDR3 runs to 15 residues. Trimming cost V 0 bases and J 0 bases, with 9 bases left between them. The germline CDR1 and CDR2 sequences are MNHEY and SVGAGI.

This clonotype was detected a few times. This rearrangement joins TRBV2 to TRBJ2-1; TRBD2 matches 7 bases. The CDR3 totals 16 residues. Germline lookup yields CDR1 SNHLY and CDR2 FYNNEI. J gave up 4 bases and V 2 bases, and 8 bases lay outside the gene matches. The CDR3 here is CASSELASGMYNEQFF. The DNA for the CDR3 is TGTGCCAGCAGTGAATTGGCTAGCGGCATGTACAATGAGCAGTTCTTC.

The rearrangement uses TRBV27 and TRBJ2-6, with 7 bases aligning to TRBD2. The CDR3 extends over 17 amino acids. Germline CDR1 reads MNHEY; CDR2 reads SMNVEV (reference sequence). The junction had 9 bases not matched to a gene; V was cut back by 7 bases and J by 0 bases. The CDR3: CASTFLGGDSGANVLTF. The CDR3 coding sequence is TGTGCCAGCACCTTCTTGGGAGGGGACTCTGGGGCCAACGTCCTGACTTTC.

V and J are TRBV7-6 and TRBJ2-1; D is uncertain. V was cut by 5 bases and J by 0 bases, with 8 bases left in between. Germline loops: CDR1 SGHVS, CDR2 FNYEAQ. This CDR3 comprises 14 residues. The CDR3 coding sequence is TGTGCCAGCAGCCCGCGGAACTCCTACAATGAGCAGTTCTTC. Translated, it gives CASSPRNSYNEQFF.

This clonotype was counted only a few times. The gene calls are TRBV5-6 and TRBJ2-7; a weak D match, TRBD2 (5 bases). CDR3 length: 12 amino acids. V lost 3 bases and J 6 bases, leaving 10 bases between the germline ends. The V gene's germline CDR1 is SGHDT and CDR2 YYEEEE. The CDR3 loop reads CASSSGLTEQYV. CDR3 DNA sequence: TGTGCCAGCAGCTCCGGACTGACCGAGCAGTACGTC.

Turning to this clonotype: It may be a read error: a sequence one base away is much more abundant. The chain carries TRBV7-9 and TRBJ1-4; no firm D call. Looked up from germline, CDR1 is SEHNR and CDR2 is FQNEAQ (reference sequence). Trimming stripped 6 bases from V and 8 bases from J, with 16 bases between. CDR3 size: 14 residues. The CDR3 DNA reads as TGTGCCAGCAGTACATCTAAGGCGGAGGAAAAACTGTTTTTT. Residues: CASSTSKAEEKLFF.

Written as DNA, the CDR3 is TGTGCCAGCAGCTTAGCAGGGATCCCCTACGAGCAGTACTTC. Its translation: CASSLAGIPYEQYF. The rearrangement links TRBV7-9 to TRBJ2-7; D uncertain. This CDR3 is built from 14 residues. V was shortened by 0 bases and J by 2 bases, with 8 bases between the two germline ends. CDR1 and CDR2 from the germline V gene are SEHNR and FQNEAQ (reference sequence).

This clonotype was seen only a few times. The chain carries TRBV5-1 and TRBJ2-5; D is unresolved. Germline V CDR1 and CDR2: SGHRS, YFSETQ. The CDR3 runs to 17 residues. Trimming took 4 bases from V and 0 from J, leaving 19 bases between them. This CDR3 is CASSPPADEMYQETQYF. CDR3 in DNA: TGCGCCAGCAGCCCACCCGCGGACGAAATGTACCAAGAGACCCAGTACTTC.

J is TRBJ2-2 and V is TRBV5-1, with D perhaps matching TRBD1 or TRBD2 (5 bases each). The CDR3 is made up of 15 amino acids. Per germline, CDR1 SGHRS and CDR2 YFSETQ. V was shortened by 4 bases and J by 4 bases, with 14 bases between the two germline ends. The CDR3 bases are TGCGCCAGCAGCCCCCAGGGTCGGGGCACCGGGGAGCTGTTTTTT. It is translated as CASSPQGRGTGELFF.

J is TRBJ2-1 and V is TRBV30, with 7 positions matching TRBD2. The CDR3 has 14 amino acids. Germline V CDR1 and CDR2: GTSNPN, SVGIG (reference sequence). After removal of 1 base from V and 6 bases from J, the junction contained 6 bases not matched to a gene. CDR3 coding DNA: TGTGCCTGGAGTGCCGGGAGGATGGGCAATGAGCAGTTCTTC. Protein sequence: CAWSAGRMGNEQFF. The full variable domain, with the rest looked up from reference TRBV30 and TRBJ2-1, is SQTIHQWPATLVQPVGSPLSLECTVEGTSNPNLYWYRQAAGRGLQLLFYSVGIGQISSEVPQNLSASRPQDRQFILSSKKLLLSDSGFYLCAWSAGRMGNEQFFGPGTRLTVL.

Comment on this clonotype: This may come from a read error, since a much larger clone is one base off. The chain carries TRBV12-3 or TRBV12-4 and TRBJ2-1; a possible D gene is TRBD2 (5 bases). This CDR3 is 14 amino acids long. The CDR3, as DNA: TGTGCCAGCAGTTTTACGGGAACGAGTGCGGAGCATTTCTTC. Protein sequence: CASSFTGTSAEHFF.

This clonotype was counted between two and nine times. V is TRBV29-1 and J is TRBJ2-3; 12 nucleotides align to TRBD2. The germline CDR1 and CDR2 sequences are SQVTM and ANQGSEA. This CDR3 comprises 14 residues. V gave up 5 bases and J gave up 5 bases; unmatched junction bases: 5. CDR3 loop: CSVLPGLAGDTQYF. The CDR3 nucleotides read TGCAGCGTTCTACCGGGACTAGCGGGAGATACGCAGTATTTT.